This entry lists 23 T cell receptor beta chains sequenced from one sample in a study of blood T cells in healthy people across ages. Sample-barcoded 5' priming and a J-beta primer mix drove a second PCR of about 6 to 12 cycles. MiXCR was run by TCRdb on the 5' RACE reads, yielding one entry per CDR3 protein. This table has approximately 1.5 million distinct CDR3 sequences, about 35% appearing once. The sequencing input was blood. Source of these receptors: a woman aged 25 to 39 in good health.

This clonotype turned up a few times. V gene TRBV3-1 combines with J gene TRBJ2-3, with D maybe TRBD2 (6 bases). The CDR3 consists of 13 residues. V lost 2 bases to trimming and J lost 6 bases, with 9 bases between them. Germline V gene data show CDR1 as LGHDT and CDR2 as YNNKEL (reference sequence). CDR3 protein: CASSQWGDDTQYF. The CDR3 DNA reads TGTGCCAGCAGCCAATGGGGGGACGATACGCAGTATTTT.

This clonotype was observed a handful of times. This chain connects TRBV5-1 to TRBJ2-7, with D tentatively TRBD2 (6 bases). The germline V gene encodes CDR1 SGHRS and CDR2 YFSETQ. The CDR3 covers 14 residues. Trimming left V 5 bases short and J 6 bases short, with 18 bases between. The DNA of the CDR3 is TGCGCCAGCAGAATCGGGACTCCTTTGGGCGAGCAGTACTTC. This sequence encodes CASRIGTPLGEQYF.

The rearrangement joins TRBV7-8 to TRBJ1-1; 7 bases align to TRBD1. After removal of 5 bases from V and 6 bases from J, the junction contained 12 bases not matched to a gene. The CDR3 sequence is 15 residues long. Germline V CDR1 and CDR2: SGHVS, FQNEAQ. The CDR3 DNA is TGTGCCAGCAGCATTAGGACAGGCGCAGAGGCTGAAGCTTTCTTT. Translation gives CASSIRTGAEAEAFF.

The gene calls are TRBV25-1 and TRBJ2-3, with D unclear. This CDR3 spans 15 amino acids. V lost 0 bases and J lost 2, with 9 bases in between. Germline CDR1 and CDR2: MGHDK and SYGVNS. The CDR3 is CASSEYLLNTDTQYF. In DNA form, the CDR3 reads TGTGCCAGCAGTGAATACCTACTAAACACAGATACGCAGTATTTT.

This clonotype was seen repeatedly, ten times or more. The chain has TRBV10-3 and TRBJ2-5; possible D gene TRBD1, 7 bases. Germline CDR1 reads ENHRY; CDR2 reads SYGVKD. Trimming pared 4 bases from V and 2 bases from J, leaving 14 bases between. The CDR3 loop spans 15 amino acids. The CDR3 protein is CAISGTGEVQETQYF. The CDR3 DNA sequence: TGTGCCATCAGTGGAACAGGGGAGGTGCAAGAGACCCAGTACTTC.

The gene calls are TRBV4-1 and TRBJ2-3; 12 bases map to TRBD2. The germline CDR1 and CDR2 sequences are MGHRA and YSYEKL. This CDR3 contains 16 residues. The V gene end was trimmed by 3 bases and the J gene end by 6 bases; junction bases not matched to a gene: 7. The CDR3 loop reads CASSQPSGGASDTQYF. The CDR3 DNA sequence: TGCGCCAGCAGCCAGCCTAGCGGGGGGGCATCGGATACGCAGTATTTT.

The CDR3 nucleotides read TGTGCCAGCCTCGGGGGCGGCTATGGCTACACCTTC. It translates to CASLGGGYGYTF. The V call is TRBV28, the J call TRBJ1-2, with D perhaps TRBD1 (6 bases). Trimming pared 8 bases from V and 4 bases from J, leaving 11 bases between. Looked up from germline, CDR1 is MDHEN and CDR2 is SYDVKM. The CDR3 is 12 amino acids.

This chain uses TRBV9 with TRBJ2-2; the D gene is possibly TRBD2 (6 bases). The ends were cut back, 7 bases at V and 2 bases at J, with 15 bases in the middle. The CDR3 consists of 15 residues. Germline V gene lookup returns CDR1 SGDLS and CDR2 YYNGEE. The CDR3 sequence: CASALGGVNTGELFF. The CDR3 DNA reads as TGTGCCAGCGCCCTGGGCGGGGTCAACACCGGGGAGCTGTTTTTT. The whole variable domain, remainder taken from reference TRBV9 and TRBJ2-2, is DSGVTQTPKHLITATGQRVTLRCSPRSGDLSVYWYQQSLDQGLQFLIQYYNGEERAKGNILERFSAQQFPDLHSELNLSSLELGDSALYFCASALGGVNTGELFFGEGSRLTVL.

This clonotype has a handful of counts. The genes are TRBV6-1 and TRBJ2-1; either TRBD1 or TRBD2 may supply D (5 bases each). Between the trimmed V and J ends, which lost 6 bases and 0 bases, there was a span of 21 bases. The CDR3 sequence is 18 residues long. Germline CDR1 MNHNS, CDR2 SASEGT. The CDR3 DNA follows: TGTGCCAGCAGCCCCAAATTCGCGGCAGGGAGCTCCTACAATGAGCAGTTCTTC. Translation: CASSPKFAAGSSYNEQFF.

The rearrangement links TRBV20-1 to TRBJ1-2; D gene unclear. V shed 5 bases and J shed 7 bases, with 8 bases lying between them. This CDR3 has 10 residues. Germline-derived CDR1 and CDR2 are DFQATT and SNEGSKA (reference sequence). CDR3 in DNA: TGCAGTGCTGCGTCCTCTGGCTACACCTTC. Translated, it gives CSAASSGYTF.

The rearrangement links TRBV3-1 to TRBJ2-5, with D perhaps TRBD1 or TRBD2 (6 bases each). CDR1 and CDR2 (germline): LGHDT, YNNKEL (reference sequence). V was cut by 0 bases and J by 7 bases, with 15 bases left in between. CDR3 length equals 15 residues. CDR3 amino acids: CASSQDTGAWGTQYF. The CDR3 nucleotides are TGTGCCAGCAGCCAAGATACGGGGGCCTGGGGGACCCAGTACTTC.

The rearrangement joins TRBV27 to TRBJ1-1; D not resolved. This CDR3 region has 17 residues. Per germline, CDR1 MNHEY and CDR2 SMNVEV (reference sequence). Trimming removed 4 bases at V and 0 bases at J, with 18 bases between. The CDR3 DNA reads as TGTGCCAGCAGTTCACTAGCCTTAGAGTACATGAACACTGAAGCTTTCTTT. Translated: CASSSLALEYMNTEAFF.

The chain joins TRBV4-2 to TRBJ1-2; no firm D call. Between the trimmed V and J ends, which lost 0 bases and 9 bases, there was a span of 20 bases. Germline loops: CDR1 LGHNA, CDR2 YNFKEQ. The CDR3 is 16 amino acids. CDR3: CASSQDVTNQAYSYTF. CDR3 sequence (DNA): TGTGCCAGCAGCCAAGATGTCACAAATCAGGCATATAGCTACACCTTC.

A remark on this clonotype: The junction differs from germline at one of its ends, possibly a read error. This chain uses TRBV20-1 with TRBJ1-1, with D hard to call. The CDR3 is 15 amino acids. From germline, CDR1 is DFQATT and CDR2 SNEGSKA (reference sequence). The CDR3 protein is CSARGPDSYTVEAFF. In DNA form, the CDR3 reads TGCAGTGCGAGAGGGCCAGACTCCTACACTGTAGAAGCTTTCTTT.

This clonotype was picked up one time. The V gene is TRBV7-8, the J gene TRBJ2-3; possibly TRBD2 for D (5 bases). Germline loops: CDR1 SGHVS, CDR2 FQNEAQ. Trimming shortened V by 6 bases and J by 7 bases, and 17 bases separated the two germline ends. The CDR3 consists of 14 residues. The CDR3 protein is CASRPLEAGNTQYF. The CDR3 nucleotides are TGTGCCAGCAGACCCTTAGAGGCCGGGAATACGCAGTATTTT.

In regard to this clonotype: A read error may be the cause here, since a much bigger clone is one base away. The chain carries TRBV12-3 or TRBV12-4 and TRBJ2-4; D perhaps matches TRBD1 (6 bases). TRBJ2-7 matches the DNA end more closely, so the J call is doubtful. The CDR3 loop spans 13 amino acids. The CDR3 coding sequence is TGTGCCAGCAGTTCGGACAGCCTCTACGAGCAGTACTTC. Its translation is CASSSDSLYEQYF.

A remark on this clonotype: This could be a read error, since a much larger clone is one nucleotide away. The J gene is TRBJ2-1, the V gene TRBV15, with D perhaps given as TRBD1 or TRBD2 (6 bases each). The CDR3 sequence is 14 residues long. Per germline, CDR1 LNHNV and CDR2 YYDKDF (reference sequence). Trimming took off 2 bases at V and 9 bases at J, with 14 bases between the two ends. CDR3: CATSRSIEGGEQFF. CDR3 nucleotides: TGTGCCACCAGCAGATCAATAGAGGGGGGTGAGCAGTTCTTC.

This rearrangement joins TRBV29-1 to TRBJ2-2; no firm D call. The CDR3 length is 15 residues. Germline V gene data show CDR1 as SQVTM and CDR2 as ANQGSEA. The V and J ends lost 6 bases and 0 bases respectively, with 14 bases between them. The CDR3 nucleotides are TGCAGCGTCACTATGGGCCCCGCGAACACCGGGGAGCTGTTTTTT. Protein sequence: CSVTMGPANTGELFF.

V is TRBV28 and J is TRBJ2-1; 7 bases fit TRBD1. The J segment lost 4 bases and the V segment lost 1 base, leaving 10 bases of the junction unmatched. The germline gives CDR1 MDHEN, CDR2 SYDVKM. This CDR3 contains 17 residues. The chain's CDR3 is CASSLSAGGMAYNEQFF. The DNA for the CDR3 is TGTGCCAGCAGTTTATCTGCAGGGGGTATGGCTTACAATGAGCAGTTCTTC.

The rearrangement uses TRBV29-1 and TRBJ1-2; TRBD1 agrees at 7 bases. The CDR3 runs 12 residues. Germline V CDR1 and CDR2: SQVTM, ANQGSEA. The V gene end was trimmed by 3 bases and the J gene end by 4 bases; junction bases not matched to a gene: 2. CDR3 sequence reads: CSVDNRGYGYTF. In DNA, the CDR3 is TGCAGCGTTGATAACAGGGGCTATGGCTACACCTTC.

V is TRBV6-2 or TRBV6-3 and J is TRBJ1-2; 10 positions agree with TRBD1. The CDR3 loop spans 15 amino acids. The V segment lost 0 bases and the J segment 6 bases; nucleotides outside the gene matches: 4. Germline V gene data show CDR1 as MNHEY and CDR2 as SVGEGT. In nucleotides, the CDR3 is TGTGCCAGCAGTTACTCGGGACAGGGGCCGAATGGCTACACCTTC. It encodes CASSYSGQGPNGYTF.

Note on this clonotype: A much larger clone lies a single base off, so this may be a read error. The rearrangement links TRBV20-1 to TRBJ2-7, with D hard to call. Germline CDR1 is DFQATT and CDR2 is SNEGSKA (reference sequence). The length of the CDR3 is 15 residues. CDR3 DNA sequence: TGCAGTGCTAGAGATCTCGGCCAGGTCTTCTACGGGCAGTACTTC. It yields the protein CSARDLGQVFYGQYF.

The V gene is TRBV5-1, the J gene TRBJ2-4; D might be TRBD1 (6 bases). The end of the DNA aligns better with TRBJ2-7, so the J call may be wrong. Germline V CDR1 and CDR2: SGHRS, YFSETQ. CDR3 length equals 13 residues. The CDR3 sequence: CASSLVWGHEQYF. Written as DNA, the CDR3 is TGCGCCAGCAGCTTGGTGTGGGGGCACGAGCAGTACTTC.